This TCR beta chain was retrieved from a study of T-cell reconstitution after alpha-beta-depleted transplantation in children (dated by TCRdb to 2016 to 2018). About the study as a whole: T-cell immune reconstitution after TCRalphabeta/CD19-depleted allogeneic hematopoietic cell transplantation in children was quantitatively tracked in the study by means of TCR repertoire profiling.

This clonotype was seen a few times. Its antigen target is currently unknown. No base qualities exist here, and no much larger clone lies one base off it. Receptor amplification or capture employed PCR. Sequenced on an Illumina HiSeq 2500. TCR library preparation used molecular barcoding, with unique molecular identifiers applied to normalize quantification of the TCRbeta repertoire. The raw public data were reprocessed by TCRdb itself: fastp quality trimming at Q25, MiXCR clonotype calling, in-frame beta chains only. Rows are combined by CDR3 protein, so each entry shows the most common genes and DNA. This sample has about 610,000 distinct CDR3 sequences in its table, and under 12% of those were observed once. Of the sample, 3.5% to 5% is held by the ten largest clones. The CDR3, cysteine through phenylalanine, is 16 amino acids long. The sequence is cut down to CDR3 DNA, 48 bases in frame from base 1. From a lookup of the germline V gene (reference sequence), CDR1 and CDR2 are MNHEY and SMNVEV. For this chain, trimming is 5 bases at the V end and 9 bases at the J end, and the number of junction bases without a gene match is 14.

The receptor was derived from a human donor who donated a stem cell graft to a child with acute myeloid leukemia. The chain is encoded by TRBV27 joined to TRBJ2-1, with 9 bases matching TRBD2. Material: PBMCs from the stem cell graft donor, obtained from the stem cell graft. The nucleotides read TGTGCCAGCAGTCTCCTCGGGGCGGGGGGGATCGGTGAGCAGTTCTTC. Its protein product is CASSLLGAGGIGEQFF.